The 18 T cell receptor beta chains presented below share a single source sample, sequenced in a study of T-cell memory formation after mild COVID-19. TCRdb recomputed calls from the 5' RACE reads with MiXCR, one row per CDR3 protein. This sample has approximately 260,000 distinct CDR3 sequences; under 20% occur once, and the top ten carry under 30%. The material sequenced was PBMCs or a T cell subset sorted from them (not recorded which). All receptors derive from a man between 18 and 29 years old who had mild COVID-19 (a few samples of this study predate the infection). Cell type and time point are not known.

The genes are TRBV5-1 and TRBJ1-2; a weak D match, TRBD1 (5 bases). Trimming took off 7 bases at V and 3 bases at J, with 13 bases between the two ends. This CDR3 is 13 amino acids long. Germline V gives CDR1 SGHRS, CDR2 YFSETQ. The CDR3 loop reads CASSGGEDYGYTF. DNA of the CDR3: TGCGCCAGCTCTGGGGGGGAGGACTATGGCTACACCTTC. Combining the CDR3 with reference TRBV5-1 and TRBJ1-2 gives the whole variable domain KAGVTQTPRYLIKTRGQQVTLSCSPISGHRSVSWYQQTPGQGLQFLFEYFSETQRNKGNFPGRFSGRQFSNSRSEMNVSTLELGDSALYLCASSGGEDYGYTFGSGTRLTVV.

In this sample, this clonotype turned up a few times. The chain couples TRBV7-2 to TRBJ2-7; D ambiguous. CDR3 length: 13 amino acids. Germline CDR1 is SGHTA and CDR2 is FQGNSA. Between the trimmed V and J ends, which lost 5 bases and 3 bases, there was a span of 11 bases. This chain's CDR3 is CASSPRRFYEQYV. The CDR3 region has the DNA TGTGCCAGCAGCCCCCGCAGGTTCTACGAGCAGTACGTC.

In its sample, this clonotype was seen a few times. This chain joins TRBV6-2 or TRBV6-3 and TRBJ1-2; the D is unclear. There are 15 residues in the CDR3. V was cut by 2 bases and J by 8 bases, with 18 bases left in between. The germline V gene encodes CDR1 MNHEY and CDR2 SVGEGT. The CDR3 region has the DNA TGTGCCAGCAGTTACGATCCCAGGAACGCCGCGGGCTACACCTTC. Residues: CASSYDPRNAAGYTF.

The rearrangement joins TRBV20-1 to TRBJ2-5; D might be TRBD2 (5 bases). Germline values: CDR1 DFQATT, CDR2 SNEGSKA (reference sequence). Trimming took 1 base from V and 4 from J, leaving 16 bases between them. The CDR3 spans 15 residues. The CDR3 spells CSARVPTSGVETQYF. The CDR3 DNA reads as TGCAGTGCTAGAGTCCCAACTAGTGGGGTAGAGACCCAGTACTTC.

The chain links TRBV7-2 to TRBJ1-1, with TRBD1 as a possible D gene (6 bases). This CDR3 region has 12 residues. CDR1 is SGHTA, CDR2 FQGNSA, per germline. The V end was cut by 7 bases, the J end by 8 bases, with 14 bases between. DNA for the CDR3: TGTGCCAGCAACGTTAGGACAGCCGAAGCTTTCTTT. Protein: CASNVRTAEAFF. Full variable domain (outside the CDR3, taken from reference TRBV7-2 and TRBJ1-1): GAGVSQSPSNKVTEKGKDVELRCDPISGHTALYWYRQSLGQGLEFLIYFQGNSAPDKSGLPSDRFSAERTGGSVSTLTIQRTQQEDSAVYLCASNVRTAEAFFGQGTRLTVV.

The V and J genes are TRBV19 and TRBJ2-3, with D possibly TRBD2 on 5 matching bases. Deletions cut 4 bases from V and 3 bases from J, with 20 bases between. The CDR3 has 17 amino acids. Germline-derived CDR1 and CDR2 are LNHDA and SQIVND (reference sequence). CDR3 region: CASSTYHSIPGTDTQYF. The CDR3 nucleotides read TGTGCCAGTAGTACCTATCACAGTATCCCGGGGACAGATACGCAGTATTTT.

In its sample, this clonotype was seen a few times. The rearrangement joins TRBV5-1 to TRBJ2-4, with D possibly matching TRBD2 (6 bases). Per germline, CDR1 SGHRS and CDR2 YFSETQ. CDR3 length equals 12 residues. The V and J ends lost 3 bases and 8 bases respectively, with 9 bases between them. The CDR3 here is CASSSSGDIQYF. The CDR3 coding sequence is TGCGCCAGCAGCTCATCGGGGGACATTCAGTACTTC.

The chain combines TRBV6-6 with TRBJ1-6; D gene ambiguous. Germline V lookup: CDR1 MNHNY, CDR2 SVGAGI (reference sequence). CDR3 length equals 16 residues. Trimming took off 0 bases at V and 11 bases at J, with 17 bases between the two ends. The CDR3 DNA reads as TGTGCCAGCAGTTACTCGGTCGTCGTTACTCTCCCACCCCTCCACTTT. Its protein product is CASSYSVVVTLPPLHF.

The chain combines TRBV29-1 with TRBJ2-5, with 9 bases matching TRBD1. The CDR3 has 13 amino acids. Trimming at V came to 7 bases and at J to 3 bases, leaving 6 bases not matched to a gene. The germline V gene has CDR1 SQVTM and CDR2 ANQGSEA. The CDR3 region is CSAQQGAKETQYF. The DNA of the CDR3 is TGCAGCGCACAACAGGGGGCTAAAGAGACCCAGTACTTC. The whole variable domain, remainder taken from reference TRBV29-1 and TRBJ2-5, is SAVISQKPSRDICQRGTSLTIQCQVDSQVTMMFWYRQQPGQSLTLIATANQGSEATYESGFVIDKFPISRPNLTFSTLTVSNMSPEDSSIYLCSAQQGAKETQYFGPGTRLLVL.

In this sample, this clonotype turned up a few times. The rearrangement joins TRBV20-1 to TRBJ2-5; no reliable D call. CDR1 DFQATT and CDR2 SNEGSKA come from the germline V gene (reference sequence). The CDR3 is 12 residues long. V was shortened by 3 bases and J by 1 base, with 6 bases between the two germline ends. The CDR3 DNA is TGCAGTGCTAGGCAATCCCAAGAGACCCAGTACTTC. Its translation: CSARQSQETQYF.

The chain has TRBV5-1 and TRBJ2-2; D remains ambiguous. The germline V gene encodes CDR1 SGHRS and CDR2 YFSETQ. The CDR3 has 16 amino acids. V was trimmed by 0 bases and J by 0 bases, leaving 9 bases between them. CDR3 sequence reads: CASSLGLGPNTGELFF. In DNA, the CDR3 is TGCGCCAGCAGCTTGGGTCTAGGGCCGAACACCGGGGAGCTGTTTTTT.

This clonotype was seen only a few times. V and J are TRBV12-3 or TRBV12-4 and TRBJ1-6; no firm D call. The CDR3 length is 15 residues. Trimming removed 6 bases at V and 8 bases at J, with 17 bases between. This CDR3 is CASRPRSPSYSPLHF. CDR3 DNA: TGTGCCAGCAGGCCGAGGTCGCCTTCCTATTCACCCCTCCACTTT.

This clonotype was observed a handful of times. The chain has TRBV6-2 or TRBV6-3 and TRBJ2-1; the D call may be TRBD1 or TRBD2 (5 bases each). Germline V gene lookup returns CDR1 MNHEY and CDR2 SVGEGT. The ends were cut back, 0 bases at V and 7 bases at J, with 19 bases in the middle. The CDR3 runs to 17 residues. The CDR3 loop is CASSYSRGRILENEQFF. As DNA, the CDR3 is TGTGCCAGCAGTTACTCGAGGGGCCGAATCCTTGAGAATGAGCAGTTCTTC.

This clonotype was detected ten times or more. The chain links TRBV12-3 or TRBV12-4 to TRBJ1-5; 8 bases line up with TRBD1. The CDR3 loop spans 15 amino acids. The junction had 6 bases not matched to a gene; V was cut back by 2 bases and J by 6 bases. CDR3 loop: CASSLNSGGGQPQHF. CDR3 bases: TGTGCCAGCAGTTTAAATTCAGGGGGCGGTCAGCCCCAGCATTTT.

This clonotype was seen repeatedly, ten times or more. The chain links TRBV4-3 to TRBJ2-2; TRBD2 aligns across 7 bases. The CDR3 spans 15 residues. Germline CDR1 reads LGHNA; CDR2 reads YSLEER. Unmatched junction bases numbered 10, after V lost 6 bases and J lost 6 bases. In DNA form, the CDR3 reads TGCGCCAGCAGGGGAGGGGTTGGGGGAGCCGGGGAGCTGTTTTTT. This codes for CASRGGVGGAGELFF.

The rearrangement joins TRBV10-3 to TRBJ1-4, with D tentatively TRBD1 (5 bases). V was trimmed by 10 bases and J by 8 bases, leaving 17 bases between them. The germline V gene has CDR1 ENHRY and CDR2 SYGVKD. CDR3 length equals 13 residues. The CDR3: CASSGTEREKLFF. For the CDR3, the DNA is TGTGCCAGCTCCGGGACGGAGAGGGAAAAACTGTTTTTT.

This chain uses TRBV7-9 with TRBJ2-1; D may correspond to TRBD1 or TRBD2 (5 bases each). Per the germline V gene, CDR1 is SEHNR and CDR2 is FQNEAQ (reference sequence). The CDR3 spans 16 residues. Trimming took 2 bases from V and 3 from J, leaving 14 bases between them. The CDR3 DNA reads TGTGCCAGCAGCTTACACGGGGCCCTTGTCTACAATGAGCAGTTCTTC. It is translated as CASSLHGALVYNEQFF.

This clonotype was observed at least ten times. This sequence joins TRBV7-9 and TRBJ2-3, with 10 bases aligning to TRBD2. CDR3 length: 16 amino acids. The trim removed 5 bases at V and 2 bases at J, leaving 7 bases unmatched. The germline gives CDR1 SEHNR, CDR2 FQNEAQ (reference sequence). CDR3 nucleotide sequence: TGTGCCAGCAGCGAGGGGCTAGCGGGGGCCACAGATACGCAGTATTTT. This translates into CASSEGLAGATDTQYF.